This T cell receptor (beta chain) comes out of a study of T cells after yellow fever vaccination. V lost 4 bases to trimming and J lost 3 bases, with 9 bases between them. This CDR3 has 13 amino acids. Germline V gene lookup returns CDR1 ENHRY and CDR2 SYGVKD. This clonotype has more than one count but fewer than ten. What it binds is unknown. A universal primer site and UMIs were added as TCR cDNA was made by 5'RACE template switching. One entry per CDR3 protein, called by TCRdb with MiXCR from the 5' RACE reads. The sample has 200,000 to 300,000 distinct CDR3 sequences, approximately 13% seen once. Points from the study as a whole: Some clonotypes, a small share, were shared between CD4 and CD8 compartments. Post-booster repertoires contained most primary-vaccination clones again (96% CD4, 88% CD8).

The chain combines TRBV10-3 with TRBJ2-5; the D gene is possibly TRBD1 (6 bases). The sequence was obtained from a man aged 25-45 years who received the YFV17D yellow fever vaccine. Sample: CD4+ T cells sorted from PBMCs, taken 45 days after the yellow fever booster vaccination. CDR3 in amino acids: CAISGPGEETQYF. The CDR3 DNA reads as TGTGCCATCAGTGGCCCAGGGGAAGAGACCCAGTACTTC.